The rows below give T cell receptor beta chains drawn from one sample of a study of human T cells and chemical hapten exposure. TCRdb analysed the 5' RACE reads with MiXCR anew, one entry per CDR3 protein. This table holds about 81,000 distinct CDR3 sequences, roughly 7.7% found once. Receptor source: a male donor in good health. Each CDR3 is given with its conserved first and last residue. D genes are given only for firm matches. Size is omitted from some rows. Given values are once, few, many or a class for expanded clones.

abundance	v_gene	j_gene	d_gene	CDR3aa	CDR3nt
few	TRBV11-1	TRBJ2-3	NA	CASSQGEGAYTDTQYF	TGTGCCAGCAGCCAAGGGGAGGGGGCCTACACAGATACGCAGTATTTT
NA	TRBV7-9	TRBJ1-1	NA	CASRQERGEAFF	TGTGCCAGCAGACAAGAGAGGGGTGAAGCTTTCTTT
many	TRBV5-1	TRBJ1-5	NA	CASSLESGVGDQPQHF	TGCGCCAGCAGCTTGGAGTCCGGGGTAGGAGATCAGCCCCAGCATTTT
many	TRBV6-2/TRBV6-3	TRBJ2-4	NA	CASSNTDPNIQYF	TGTGCCAGCAGTAATACCGACCCTAACATTCAGTACTTC
few	TRBV7-2	TRBJ2-1	TRBD2	CASSLGLAGDYNEQFF	TGTGCCAGCAGCTTAGGACTAGCGGGGGACTACAATGAGCAGTTCTTC
many	TRBV9	TRBJ2-2	NA	CASSVAGWMNTGELFF	TGTGCCAGCAGCGTAGCCGGATGGATGAACACCGGGGAGCTGTTTTTT
NA	TRBV6-6	TRBJ2-7	TRBD2	CASKLAGDPYEQYF	TGTGCCAGCAAACTAGCGGGGGACCCCTACGAGCAGTACTTC
NA	TRBV25-1	TRBJ2-1	TRBD1	CASSVGQGGDEQFF	TGTGCCAGCAGTGTGGGACAGGGTGGGGATGAGCAGTTCTTC
few	TRBV18	TRBJ2-1	TRBD2	CASSPPLAGGGNEQFF	TGTGCCAGCTCACCACCACTAGCGGGAGGTGGGAATGAGCAGTTCTTC
many	TRBV24-1	TRBJ2-1	TRBD2	CATSDLYLAGGPHLRSNEQFF	TGTGCCACCAGTGACTTGTATCTAGCGGGAGGGCCTCATCTCCGTAGCAATGAGCAGTTCTTC
many	TRBV11-1	TRBJ2-1	NA	CASSAYDEQFF	TGTGCCAGCAGCGCCTATGACGAGCAGTTCTTC
many	TRBV24-1	TRBJ2-3	NA	CATSDRDSAGEDTQYF	TGTGCCACCAGTGATAGGGACTCGGCTGGGGAAGATACGCAGTATTTT
many	TRBV25-1	TRBJ2-7	NA	CASSGTPVYEQYF	TGTGCCAGCAGTGGGACCCCCGTCTACGAGCAGTACTTC
few	TRBV7-6	TRBJ2-7	TRBD2	CASSLGTASGRKYEQYF	TGTGCCAGCAGCTTAGGGACCGCTAGCGGGAGGAAGTACGAGCAGTACTTC
many	TRBV27	TRBJ2-6	NA	CASSSAGQARYSGANVLTF	TGTGCCAGCAGTTCGGCAGGGCAAGCTCGTTACTCTGGGGCCAACGTCCTGACTTTC
many	TRBV20-1	TRBJ2-1	TRBD2	CSAPGTTTSYNEQFF	TGCAGTGCCCCGGGGACTACAACCTCCTACAATGAGCAGTTCTTC
few	TRBV7-7	TRBJ2-3	TRBD2	CASSPLSGVGDTQYF	TGTGCCAGCAGCCCCCTTAGCGGGGTCGGTGATACGCAGTATTTT
few	TRBV7-2	TRBJ2-5	TRBD1	CASSSNRGQGETQYF	TGTGCCAGCAGCTCCAACAGGGGGCAGGGGGAGACCCAGTACTTC
many	TRBV6-2/TRBV6-3	TRBJ2-5	NA	CASSPLGETQYF	TGTGCCAGCAGTCCACTAGGGGAGACCCAGTACTTC
many	TRBV7-9	TRBJ2-3	NA	CASRGWGGPSDTQYF	TGTGCCAGCAGAGGTTGGGGCGGCCCTTCAGATACGCAGTATTTT
NA	TRBV20-1	TRBJ2-3	NA	CSARDVRVTDTQYF	TGCAGTGCTAGAGATGTAAGGGTCACAGATACGCAGTATTTT
many	TRBV6-6	TRBJ2-3	NA	CASSYQTEGQYF	TGTGCCAGCAGTTACCAAACCGAGGGGCAGTATTTT
few	TRBV27	TRBJ1-5	TRBD1	CASSSSRQGAGQPQHF	TGTGCCAGCAGTTCCTCTAGACAGGGGGCAGGGCAGCCCCAGCATTTT
few	TRBV6-5	TRBJ2-3	TRBD2	CASTGKRGGTDTQYF	TGTGCCAGCACCGGGAAGCGGGGGGGCACAGATACGCAGTATTTT
NA	TRBV19	TRBJ2-5	NA	CASSIAQGSETQYF	TGTGCCAGTAGTATTGCTCAGGGCAGCGAGACCCAGTACTTC
NA	TRBV7-2	TRBJ2-2	NA	CASSPVQGNTGELFF	TGTGCCAGCAGCCCGGTACAGGGGAACACCGGGGAGCTGTTTTTT
NA	TRBV11-2	TRBJ2-3	TRBD2	CASSRPGGDTQYF	TGTGCCAGCAGCCGGCCGGGAGGAGATACGCAGTATTTT
few	TRBV11-1	TRBJ1-4	NA	CASSWGGATNEKLFF	TGTGCCAGCAGCTGGGGGGGAGCAACTAATGAAAAACTGTTTTTT
NA	TRBV15	TRBJ1-6	NA	CATSRKDVSYNSPLHF	TGTGCCACCAGCAGAAAGGACGTATCCTATAATTCACCCCTCCACTTT
few	TRBV5-1	TRBJ2-7	NA	CASSITGNYEQYF	TGCGCCAGCAGCATTACAGGGAACTACGAGCAGTACTTC
NA	TRBV3-1	TRBJ2-3	NA	CASSQEGSDTQYF	TGTGCCAGCAGCCAAGAAGGGAGTGATACGCAGTATTTT
few	TRBV6-1	TRBJ1-2	NA	CASSEKATSNRQYGYTF	TGTGCCAGCAGTGAAAAGGCCACATCTAACCGACAGTATGGCTACACCTTC
few	TRBV7-2	TRBJ2-7	NA	CASRRRGNYEQYF	TGTGCCAGCAGACGACGGGGGAACTACGAGCAGTACTTC
NA	TRBV7-2	TRBJ1-6	TRBD1	CASSRSTGLNSPLHF	TGTGCCAGCAGCCGCTCGACAGGGCTTAATTCACCCCTCCACTTT
NA	TRBV9	TRBJ1-6	NA	CASSPSSGKGSGNSPLHF	TGTGCCAGCAGCCCTTCCAGTGGAAAGGGGTCAGGTAATTCACCCCTCCACTTT
NA	TRBV27	TRBJ1-5	NA	CASEWSSNQPQHF	TGTGCCAGCGAGTGGAGTAGCAATCAGCCCCAGCATTTT
many	TRBV10-3	TRBJ2-3	NA	CAISARSAQYF	TGTGCCATCAGTGCCCGTTCAGCGCAGTATTTT
NA	TRBV6-2/TRBV6-3	TRBJ1-6	TRBD1	CASTKGQGNSPLHF	TGTGCCAGCACCAAGGGACAGGGGAATTCACCCCTCCACTTT
few	TRBV29-1	TRBJ1-2	NA	CSVRSTASYGYTF	TGCAGCGTGCGTAGCACGGCTAGCTATGGCTACACCTTC
NA	TRBV18	TRBJ1-4	NA	CASSPPGINEKLFF	TGTGCCAGCTCACCACCGGGGATTAATGAAAAACTGTTTTTT
many	TRBV6-5	TRBJ2-2	NA	CASSRRSAGELFF	TGTGCCAGCAGCCGCAGGTCCGCCGGGGAGCTGTTTTTT
many	TRBV6-2/TRBV6-3	TRBJ1-2	NA	CASRDGYGYTF	TGTGCCAGCAGGGACGGCTATGGCTACACCTTC
NA	TRBV27	TRBJ2-3	NA	CASSLRGRGTDTQYF	TGTGCCAGCAGTTTAAGAGGAAGGGGCACAGATACGCAGTATTTT
few	TRBV18	TRBJ1-3	NA	CASSTGDSGNTIYF	TGTGCCAGCTCAACAGGAGACTCTGGAAACACCATATATTTT
many	TRBV7-9	TRBJ1-1	TRBD1	CASRTGTGRADTEAFF	TGTGCCAGCAGAACCGGGACAGGTAGGGCGGACACTGAAGCTTTCTTT
NA	TRBV12-3/TRBV12-4	TRBJ2-1	TRBD2	CASSLRGGDEQFF	TGTGCCAGCAGTTTAAGGGGAGGGGATGAGCAGTTCTTC